This T cell receptor beta chain was sequenced for a study of cytomegalovirus exposure and HLA in healthy donors. This clone was seen a single time. Germline V gene lookup returns CDR1 MNHEY and CDR2 SVGAGI. The CDR3 length is 16 residues. The V gene end was trimmed by 4 bases and the J gene end by 2 bases; junction bases not matched to a gene: 9. PCR used 60 Vbeta primers and 13 Jbeta primers. Measured with immunoSEQ multiplex PCR; TCRdb has only the in-frame clones, and not every one. Here the sample spans 150,000 to 200,000 clones, around 80% being singletons. This rearrangement joins TRBV6-5 to TRBJ2-7; the match to TRBD2 covers 9 bases. Material for sequencing was PBMCs. This TCR derives from a man aged 25-40 years in good health and CMV-seronegative. CDR3 protein: CASSSSLTSGTYEQYF. Here the CDR3 DNA reads TGTGCCAGCAGTTCCTCATTGACTAGCGGCACCTACGAGCAGTACTTC.